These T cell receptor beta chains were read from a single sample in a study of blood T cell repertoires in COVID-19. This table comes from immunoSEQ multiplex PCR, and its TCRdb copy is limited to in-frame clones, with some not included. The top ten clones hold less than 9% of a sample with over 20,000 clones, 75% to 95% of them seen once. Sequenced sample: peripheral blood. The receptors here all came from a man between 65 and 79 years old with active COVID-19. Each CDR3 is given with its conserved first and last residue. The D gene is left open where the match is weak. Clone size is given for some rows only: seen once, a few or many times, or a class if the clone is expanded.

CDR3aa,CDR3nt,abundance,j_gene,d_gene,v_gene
CASSVGQEILAGGSNEQFF,TGCGCCAGCAGTGTCGGACAGGAGATACTAGCGGGAGGAAGCAATGAGCAGTTCTTC,.,TRBJ2-1,TRBD2,TRBV5-1
CASSFGQGAGTQYF,TGCGCCAGCAGCTTCGGACAGGGGGCGGGGACCCAGTACTTC,.,TRBJ2-5,TRBD1,TRBV5-1
CASSEASSGMGQYF,TGTGCCAGCAGTGAAGCCTCTAGCGGGATGGGGCAGTACTTC,once,TRBJ2-7,TRBD2,TRBV2
CASSWTGNTEAFF,TGTGCCAGCAGCTGGACAGGGAACACTGAAGCTTTCTTT,.,TRBJ1-1,TRBD1,TRBV7-9
CASRPGQGLGEQYF,TGTGCCAGTAGACCGGGACAGGGCCTAGGCGAGCAGTACTTC,.,TRBJ2-7,TRBD1,TRBV19
CASSSWTSGRSREQYF,TGTGCCAGCAGTTCTTGGACTAGCGGTCGATCTAGGGAGCAGTACTTC,.,TRBJ2-7,TRBD2,TRBV6-5
CAWSVRGGLGYTF,TGTGCCTGGAGTGTACGGGGAGGGCTTGGCTACACCTTC,few,TRBJ1-2,.,TRBV30
CASSRDSNYGYTF,TGTGCCAGCAGTCGGGACAGCAACTATGGCTACACCTTC,.,TRBJ1-2,TRBD1,TRBV6-5
CASSPPLYNEQFF,TGTGCCAGCTCACCACCCCTCTACAATGAGCAGTTCTTC,.,TRBJ2-1,.,TRBV18
CASSLLQSYEQFF,TGTGCCAGCAGCCTGCTTCAGTCCTATGAGCAGTTCTTC,.,TRBJ2-1,.,TRBV2